Following are 32 T cell receptor beta chains from one sample sequenced in a study of Ad26.COV2.S vaccination and SARS-CoV-2 variants. The table came from immunoSEQ multiplex PCR; TCRdb's copy has only in-frame clones and leaves some out. Among about half a million clones listed, 80% to 90% were seen once. Treatment noted: around 19 received Ad26.COV2.S at low or high dose, single or two shots; about 5 received placebo; per-sample allocation not given. Specimen acquisition occurred on day 63 following the initial vaccine or placebo injection. Sample: peripheral blood, taken in a trial of Ad26.COV2.S vaccine versus placebo. All receptors derive from a person between 18 and 65 years old who received the Ad26.COV2.S COVID-19 vaccine or a placebo.

The rearrangement links TRBV7-8 to TRBJ2-7; 8 bases agree with TRBD2. This CDR3 comprises 14 residues. Per germline, CDR1 SGHVS and CDR2 FQNEAQ. With 8 bases clipped from V and 3 bases from J, the junction kept 9 bases outside the gene matches. CDR3 residues: CASAAGGPFYEQYF. CDR3 sequence (DNA): TGTGCCAGCGCTGCGGGAGGCCCGTTCTACGAGCAGTACTTC.

This sequence joins TRBV18 and TRBJ1-5; D remains ambiguous. V shed 3 bases and J shed 4 bases, with 10 bases lying between them. There are 14 residues in the CDR3. The germline gives CDR1 KGHSH, CDR2 LQKENI. The CDR3 here is CASSPAGSNQPQHF. The CDR3 DNA reads as TGTGCCAGCTCACCGGCCGGTTCTAATCAGCCCCAGCATTTT.

The chain combines TRBV19 with TRBJ1-1, with TRBD1 matching 8 bases. Per the germline V gene, CDR1 is LNHDA and CDR2 is SQIVND (reference sequence). The junction had 4 bases not matched to a gene; V was cut back by 6 bases and J by 1 base. The CDR3 consists of 14 residues. CDR3 nucleotides: TGTGCCAGTAGCCCCGACAGGGGGAACACTGAAGCTTTCTTT. As protein: CASSPDRGNTEAFF.

This clone appeared a few times. The chain has TRBV27 and TRBJ2-7; no reliable D call. CDR1 and CDR2 (germline): MNHEY, SMNVEV (reference sequence). The length of the CDR3 is 16 residues. Trimming removed 2 bases at V and 2 bases at J, with 16 bases between. The chain's CDR3 is CASSLARKGRPYEQYF. The CDR3 coding sequence is TGTGCCAGCAGTTTAGCACGAAAAGGCCGACCCTACGAGCAGTACTTC.

The chain carries TRBV4-1 and TRBJ2-2; 7 bases map to TRBD1. This CDR3 contains 16 residues. The junction had 5 bases not matched to a gene; V was cut back by 0 bases and J by 4 bases. The germline gives CDR1 MGHRA, CDR2 YSYEKL. The CDR3 bases are TGCGCCAGCAGCCAAGAATTGGGGACAGTCACCGGGGAGCTGTTTTTT. Translated: CASSQELGTVTGELFF.

The V gene is TRBV25-1, the J gene TRBJ2-1; D remains ambiguous. V gave up 3 bases and J gave up 5 bases, with 14 bases separating them. The CDR3 runs to 15 residues. The V gene's germline CDR1 is MGHDK and CDR2 SYGVNS. This CDR3 reads CASSDISVGDNEQFF. The CDR3 DNA follows: TGTGCCAGCAGTGATATCTCCGTGGGCGACAATGAGCAGTTCTTC.

This rearrangement joins TRBV28 to TRBJ2-7; no firm D call. Per the germline V gene, CDR1 is MDHEN and CDR2 is SYDVKM. V dropped 3 bases and J dropped 6 bases, with 15 bases sitting between them. The CDR3 loop spans 14 amino acids. The CDR3 coding sequence is TGTGCCAGCAGTTTCCACCAATCCCCCCCCGAGCAGTACTTC. Its protein product is CASSFHQSPPEQYF.

The chain links TRBV14 to TRBJ2-1; tentative D call: TRBD2 (5 bases). The CDR3 covers 17 residues. CDR1 and CDR2 (germline): SGHDN, FVKESK. The V end lost 0 bases, the J end lost 5 bases, and 17 bases lay between the germline ends. CDR3 region: CASSQDLSRPGDNEQFF. The CDR3 DNA follows: TGTGCCAGCAGCCAAGACCTTTCAAGGCCCGGGGACAATGAGCAGTTCTTC.

This clone is a singleton in its sample. The chain couples TRBV27 to TRBJ2-7; 9 positions agree with TRBD1. The germline CDR1 and CDR2 sequences are MNHEY and SMNVEV (reference sequence). J lost 0 bases, V lost 4 bases, and 4 bases had no gene match. The CDR3 contains 15 residues. The chain's CDR3 is CASSWDRASSYEQYF. The CDR3 region has the DNA TGTGCCAGCAGTTGGGACAGGGCCTCCTCCTACGAGCAGTACTTC.

The chain uses TRBV6-5 and TRBJ1-4; D gene ambiguous. V shed 10 bases and J shed 0 bases, with 15 bases lying between them. This CDR3 is built from 15 residues. In germline, CDR1 is MNHEY, CDR2 SVGAGI. CDR3 protein: CATTLWRATNEKLFF. The DNA for the CDR3 is TGTGCCACAACCTTGTGGCGCGCAACTAATGAAAAACTGTTTTTT.

V and J are TRBV7-2 and TRBJ2-3, with TRBD2 as a possible D gene (5 bases). Trimming stripped 3 bases from V and 6 bases from J, with 16 bases between. The CDR3 extends over 15 amino acids. The germline V gene encodes CDR1 SGHTA and CDR2 FQGNSA. CDR3 DNA: TGTGCCAGCAGCTTCGGGATTGGGGAGAGGGATACGCAGTATTTT. It encodes CASSFGIGERDTQYF.

The CDR3 region is CASSQGQANTGELFF. In nucleotides, the CDR3 is TGTGCCAGCAGCCAGGGACAGGCTAACACCGGGGAGCTGTTTTTT. The rearrangement joins TRBV5-8 to TRBJ2-2, with 8 bases aligning to TRBD1. Trimming took 4 bases from V and 2 from J; bases not matched to a gene: 4. Germline values: CDR1 SGHTS, CDR2 YDEGEE. This CDR3 has 15 amino acids.

The chain has TRBV6-5 and TRBJ1-1; 7 bases align to TRBD1. The CDR3 has 15 amino acids. Germline CDR1 and CDR2: MNHEY and SVGAGI. After removal of 10 bases from V and 5 bases from J, the junction contained 16 bases not matched to a gene. Here the CDR3 reads CATSGIGTVGTEAFF. CDR3 coding DNA: TGTGCCACTTCTGGGATAGGGACAGTAGGGACTGAAGCTTTCTTT.

V usage is TRBV19 and J usage is TRBJ1-6; TRBD1 aligns across 12 bases. Germline V CDR1 and CDR2: LNHDA, SQIVND (reference sequence). Trimming cost V 5 bases and J 10 bases; bases outside gene matches: 12. This CDR3 is built from 17 residues. This CDR3 reads CASSSVPGQGAKSPLHF. The CDR3 bases are TGTGCCAGTAGTTCTGTCCCGGGACAGGGGGCAAAATCACCCCTCCACTTT.

The rearrangement uses TRBV6-5 and TRBJ2-7; the match to TRBD2 covers 11 bases. CDR3 length: 14 amino acids. V dropped 4 bases and J dropped 3; count of bases not matched to a gene: 2. CDR1 and CDR2 from the germline V gene are MNHEY and SVGAGI. CDR3 DNA sequence: TGTGCCAGCAGTTCGGGGACTAGCGGCTACGAGCAGTACTTC. It codes for CASSSGTSGYEQYF.

This clone was observed once. The V and J genes are TRBV19 and TRBJ1-3; possibly TRBD1 for D (5 bases). The V and J ends lost 5 bases and 0 bases respectively, with 11 bases between them. CDR1 and CDR2 (germline): LNHDA, SQIVND (reference sequence). CDR3 length: 15 amino acids. The CDR3 coding sequence is TGTGCCAGTAGTTGGGGCACCGGCTCTGGAAACACCATATATTTT. It codes for CASSWGTGSGNTIYF.

V and J are TRBV2 and TRBJ2-6, with D maybe TRBD2 (5 bases). Germline V gene lookup returns CDR1 SNHLY and CDR2 FYNNEI. Trimming stripped 4 bases from V and 0 bases from J, with 10 bases between. The CDR3 is 16 amino acids. The chain's CDR3 is CASSAGLPSGANVLTF. CDR3 DNA: TGTGCCAGCAGTGCCGGACTGCCCTCTGGGGCCAACGTCCTGACTTTC.

This sequence joins TRBV10-3 and TRBJ1-5; 9 bases match TRBD1. Looked up from germline, CDR1 is ENHRY and CDR2 is SYGVKD. The CDR3 consists of 18 residues. Losses at the gene ends were 6 bases for V and 2 bases for J; bases not matched to a gene: 14. The chain's CDR3 is CAISGVGQGTGGNQPQHF. DNA for the CDR3: TGTGCCATCAGCGGCGTCGGACAGGGGACGGGTGGCAATCAGCCCCAGCATTTT.

The chain links TRBV7-8 to TRBJ1-1; no clear D gene. Deletions cut 0 bases from V and 0 bases from J, with 8 bases between. The CDR3 is 15 residues long. Germline V gene lookup returns CDR1 SGHVS and CDR2 FQNEAQ. The CDR3, as DNA: TGTGCCAGCAGCTTAGCGGGCACGCTGAACACTGAAGCTTTCTTT. Its protein is CASSLAGTLNTEAFF.

J is TRBJ1-2 and V is TRBV5-4, with D maybe TRBD1 (5 bases). V was trimmed by 3 bases and J by 4 bases, leaving 16 bases between them. Germline loops: CDR1 SGHNT, CDR2 YYREEE (reference sequence). The CDR3 is 15 residues long. This CDR3 reads CASSSGQQPFYGYTF. The DNA of the CDR3 is TGTGCCAGCAGCTCGGGGCAGCAACCTTTCTATGGCTACACCTTC. The full variable domain, rest sourced from reference TRBV5-4 and TRBJ1-2, is ETGVTQSPTHLIKTRGQQVTLRCSSQSGHNTVSWYQQALGQGPQFIFQYYREEENGRGNFPPRFSGLQFPNYSSELNVNALELDDSALYLCASSSGQQPFYGYTFGSGTRLTVV.

The J gene is TRBJ2-1, the V gene TRBV6-5; the D gene could be TRBD1 or TRBD2 (5 bases each). V was cut by 8 bases and J by 12 bases, with 20 bases left in between. The CDR3 spans 13 residues. The germline V gene encodes CDR1 MNHEY and CDR2 SVGAGI. CDR3 coding DNA: TGTGCCAGCCGGGGCAGGGCTTCCCCTTGGCAGTTCTTC. The encoded protein is CASRGRASPWQFF.

The V and J genes are TRBV2 and TRBJ1-2; TRBD1 matches 11 bases. Germline trimming cut 6 bases from V and 8 bases from J; bases unmatched to any gene: 5. CDR1 and CDR2 (germline): SNHLY, FYNNEI. The CDR3 sequence is 13 residues long. As DNA, the CDR3 is TGTGCCAGCAGGGGGGACAGGGGGACGGGCTACACCTTC. Amino acids: CASRGDRGTGYTF. Drawing the rest from reference TRBV2 and TRBJ1-2, the complete variable domain is EPEVTQTPSHQVTQMGQEVILRCVPISNHLYFYWYRQILGQKVEFLVSFYNNEISEKSEIFDDQFSVERPDGSNFTLKIRSTKLEDSAMYFCASRGDRGTGYTFGSGTRLTVV.

V is TRBV25-1 and J is TRBJ1-1; no definite D call. The CDR3 has 13 amino acids. V lost 1 base to trimming and J lost 6 bases, with 9 bases between them. In germline, CDR1 is MGHDK, CDR2 SYGVNS. The CDR3 DNA reads TGTGCCAGCAGTGAATCGTGGGGAGCTGAAGCTTTCTTT. Translating it yields CASSESWGAEAFF.

The CDR3 nucleotides read TGTGCCAGCAGCTTAGGTTCCGTGTACCAAGAGACCCAGTACTTC. The encoded protein is CASSLGSVYQETQYF. The gene calls are TRBV11-3 and TRBJ2-5; no clear D. CDR1 and CDR2 from the germline V gene are SGHNT and YENEEA. Trimming removed 1 base at V and 0 bases at J, with 9 bases between. The CDR3 spans 15 residues. Variable domain in full (rest from reference TRBV11-3 and TRBJ2-5): EAGVVQSPRYKIIEKKQPVAFWCNPISGHNTLYWYLQNLGQGPELLIRYENEEAVDDSQLPKDRFSAERLKGVDSTLKIQPAELGDSAVYLCASSLGSVYQETQYFGPGTRLLVL.

V usage is TRBV28 and J usage is TRBJ2-7; a possible D gene is TRBD2 (5 bases). Per the germline V gene, CDR1 is MDHEN and CDR2 is SYDVKM. The CDR3 totals 14 residues. Trimming pared 2 bases from V and 3 bases from J, leaving 11 bases between. CDR3 residues: CASSLGRSGYEQYF. CDR3 sequence (DNA): TGTGCCAGCAGTTTAGGGAGATCTGGCTACGAGCAGTACTTC.

The chain combines TRBV10-2 with TRBJ2-7; 12 bases are shared with TRBD2. V gave up 8 bases and J gave up 4 bases; unmatched junction bases: 0. Germline CDR1 and CDR2: WSHSY and SAAADI. There are 12 residues in the CDR3. The CDR3 DNA sequence: TGCGCCAGCGGGACTAGCGGGTACGAGCAGTACTTC. Protein sequence: CASGTSGYEQYF.

The genes are TRBV19 and TRBJ2-5; D is possibly TRBD2 (5 bases). The CDR3 covers 17 residues. Germline values: CDR1 LNHDA, CDR2 SQIVND (reference sequence). Trimming removed 3 bases at V and 2 bases at J, with 19 bases between. The chain's CDR3 is CASSITILKLEQETQYF. CDR3 DNA sequence: TGTGCCAGTAGTATCACAATCTTAAAACTAGAACAAGAGACCCAGTACTTC.

V and J are TRBV30 and TRBJ2-3; 7 bases are a match to TRBD1. Losses at the gene ends were 1 base for V and 1 base for J; bases not matched to a gene: 2. This CDR3 is 14 amino acids long. The germline V gene encodes CDR1 GTSNPN and CDR2 SVGIG (reference sequence). CDR3 sequence reads: CAWSGQGGTDTQYF. The CDR3 DNA follows: TGTGCCTGGAGTGGACAGGGCGGCACAGATACGCAGTATTTT.

The chain is built from TRBV27 and TRBJ1-6, with TRBD1 identical over 9 bases. The CDR3 extends over 15 amino acids. Germline lookup yields CDR1 MNHEY and CDR2 SMNVEV (reference sequence). V was clipped by 4 bases and J by 6 bases; unmatched bases: 4. CDR3 sequence (DNA): TGTGCCAGCAGTTCGCGACAGGGGGGTAATTCACCCCTCCACTTT. Translation: CASSSRQGGNSPLHF.

The chain carries TRBV12-3 or TRBV12-4 and TRBJ2-5; 7 positions agree with TRBD2. CDR3 length equals 13 residues. V dropped 3 bases and J dropped 4; count of bases not matched to a gene: 2. The CDR3 loop reads CASSLGGSETQYF. In DNA, the CDR3 is TGTGCCAGCAGTTTGGGGGGGTCAGAGACCCAGTACTTC.

The V and J genes are TRBV6-2 or TRBV6-3 and TRBJ2-7; the match to TRBD1 covers 9 bases. V was clipped by 5 bases and J by 2 bases; unmatched bases: 19. The CDR3 runs to 19 residues. Germline CDR1 reads MNHEY; CDR2 reads SVGEGT. CDR3 amino acids: CASSHNAIWDREITYEQYF. DNA of the CDR3: TGTGCCAGCAGTCATAACGCCATTTGGGACAGGGAAATTACCTACGAGCAGTACTTC.

The chain couples TRBV2 to TRBJ2-5; a weak D match, TRBD2 (6 bases). Germline V gives CDR1 SNHLY, CDR2 FYNNEI. This CDR3 is 15 amino acids long. Trimming took off 7 bases at V and 1 base at J, with 16 bases between the two ends. The CDR3 sequence is CASNPVGGSQETQYF. Here the CDR3 DNA reads TGTGCCAGCAACCCAGTCGGGGGTTCCCAAGAGACCCAGTACTTC.